This is a list of T cell receptor beta chains from one sample in a study of blood T cell repertoires in COVID-19. The protocol was immunoSEQ multiplex PCR, while the TCRdb copy is restricted to in-frame clones and leaves out a portion. This table has about 100,000 clones, 90% appearing once. The sample comprised peripheral blood. These receptors were taken from a man aged 50-59 years with acute or convalescent COVID-19. CDR3s include the opening cysteine and the closing phenylalanine or tryptophan. A D gene is named only where the DNA matches it firmly. Expanded clones are given a class, and other clones once, few, many or no size at all.

D,J,V,size,CDR3,DNA
TRBD1,TRBJ2-3,TRBV27,few,CASSRQGLEGMNTQYF,TGTGCCAGCAGTCGACAGGGGCTAGAGGGCATGAATACGCAGTATTTT
TRBD1,TRBJ2-5,TRBV6-5,once,CASSLEGAKTQYF,TGTGCCAGCAGCCTCGAGGGGGCGAAGACCCAGTACTTC
TRBD1,TRBJ2-5,TRBV11-3,.,CASSPSGTGKETQYF,TGTGCCAGCAGCCCCAGCGGGACAGGGAAAGAGACCCAGTACTTC
.,TRBJ2-3,TRBV29-1,.,CSVDRASVGDTQYF,TGCAGCGTTGACCGGGCTAGCGTAGGAGATACGCAGTATTTT
TRBD2,TRBJ2-3,TRBV5-1,.,CASSLTSGKEYTQYF,TGCGCCAGCAGCTTGACTAGCGGGAAGGAGTATACGCAGTATTTT
.,TRBJ1-1,TRBV4-1,.,CASSQARANTEAFF,TGCGCCAGCAGCCAAGCCAGGGCGAACACTGAAGCTTTCTTT
.,TRBJ2-3,TRBV6-4,.,CASSSDSDTQYF,TGTGCCAGCAGTAGCGATTCAGATACGCAGTATTTT
.,TRBJ2-7,TRBV7-2,once,CASSSSWALASYEQYF,TGTGCCAGCAGCTCGAGTTGGGCATTGGCCTCCTACGAGCAGTACTTC
TRBD2,TRBJ2-5,TRBV4-3,.,CASSQEWGPGTSTQETQYF,TGCGCCAGCAGCCAAGAGTGGGGCCCCGGGACTAGCACCCAAGAGACCCAGTACTTC
.,TRBJ2-1,TRBV24-1,once,CATSDLTSSSYNEQFF,TGTGCCACCAGTGATCTAACCTCTAGCTCCTACAATGAGCAGTTCTTC
TRBD1,TRBJ2-5,TRBV5-1,once,CASSSITGEWATQYF,TGCGCCAGCAGTTCCATAACAGGGGAGTGGGCAACCCAGTACTTC
TRBD1,TRBJ1-3,TRBV30,.,CAWSTGQGVGGNTIYF,TGTGCCTGGAGTACCGGACAGGGCGTCGGTGGAAACACCATATATTTT
.,TRBJ1-5,TRBV12-3/TRBV12-4,.,CASSFGGQPQHF,TGTGCCAGCAGTTTCGGGGGTCAGCCCCAGCATTTT
TRBD2,TRBJ2-3,TRBV7-8,.,CASSLRLAGAGADTQYF,TGTGCCAGCAGCTTGAGACTAGCGGGAGCGGGCGCAGATACGCAGTATTTT
TRBD1,TRBJ2-7,TRBV13,.,CASSGRDRSSYEQYF,TGTGCCAGCAGCGGCCGGGACAGGAGTTCCTACGAGCAGTACTTC
.,TRBJ2-7,TRBV10-1,.,CASLADKDDYEQYF,TGCGCCAGCTTAGCGGACAAGGACGACTACGAGCAGTACTTC
.,TRBJ2-5,TRBV6-5,.,CASSYSREETQYF,TGTGCCAGCAGTTACTCGAGGGAAGAGACCCAGTACTTC
TRBD1,TRBJ2-2,TRBV19,once,CASSTRGRGTGELFF,TGTGCCAGTAGTACCAGGGGGCGCGGCACCGGGGAGCTGTTTTTT
.,TRBJ1-5,TRBV6-5,few,CASSRTVSNQPQHF,TGTGCCAGCAGTAGGACAGTTAGCAATCAGCCCCAGCATTTT
TRBD1,TRBJ1-2,TRBV29-1,.,CSAILQGQDGYTF,TGCAGCGCTATACTACAGGGGCAGGATGGCTACACCTTC
TRBD2,TRBJ2-3,TRBV19,.,CASSSLLAVITDTQYF,TGTGCCAGTAGTAGCCTACTAGCGGTGATCACAGATACGCAGTATTTT
TRBD1,TRBJ2-7,TRBV7-9,few,CASSHGTAGEQYF,TGTGCCAGCAGCCATGGGACAGCTGGGGAGCAGTACTTC
.,TRBJ2-1,TRBV5-1,.,CASSYPGDNEQFF,TGCGCCAGCAGCTACCCCGGGGACAATGAGCAGTTCTTC
TRBD1,TRBJ2-3,TRBV5-1,.,CASSLNTGAFTDTQYF,TGCGCCAGCAGCTTGAACACAGGGGCCTTCACAGATACGCAGTATTTT
.,TRBJ2-5,TRBV6-5,.,CASTDSHAGGETQYF,TGTGCCAGCACCGACAGTCACGCAGGAGGGGAGACCCAGTACTTC
TRBD1,TRBJ2-5,TRBV5-4,.,CASAGTGGRGRETQYF,TGTGCCAGCGCCGGGACAGGGGGCCGCGGTAGGGAGACCCAGTACTTC
TRBD2,TRBJ2-7,TRBV5-4,.,CASSAVGEGSEQYF,TGTGCCAGCAGCGCGGTTGGGGAGGGAAGCGAGCAGTACTTC
.,TRBJ2-1,TRBV7-9,.,CASSLPTGNEQFF,TGTGCCAGCAGCTTACCGACTGGCAATGAGCAGTTCTTC
TRBD2,TRBJ2-3,TRBV7-2,.,CASSSRRATVAGEIDTQYF,TGTGCCAGCAGCTCCCGGCGTGCGACCGTGGCGGGAGAAATAGATACGCAGTATTTT
.,TRBJ2-1,TRBV7-9,few,CASSPGASGKSSYNEQFF,TGTGCCAGCAGCCCGGGGGCTAGCGGTAAAAGCTCCTACAATGAGCAGTTCTTC
.,TRBJ1-5,TRBV10-1,few,CASSEFAGQPQHF,TGCGCCAGCAGTGAGTTCGCCGGGCAGCCCCAGCATTTT
.,TRBJ1-4,TRBV19,.,CASSSFTTNEKLFF,TGTGCCAGTAGTTCGTTTACAACTAATGAAAAACTGTTTTTT
.,TRBJ1-1,TRBV28,.,CASSLWTPNTEAFF,TGTGCCAGCAGTTTATGGACACCGAACACTGAAGCTTTCTTT
.,TRBJ1-2,TRBV5-6,.,CASSPSFRGVGTANYGYTF,TGTGCCAGCAGCCCAAGTTTCAGGGGCGTTGGAACCGCTAACTATGGCTACACCTTC
.,TRBJ2-3,TRBV5-4,medium-sized,CASSLYEALNTQYF,TGTGCCAGCAGCTTGTACGAGGCTCTTAATACGCAGTATTTT
TRBD1,TRBJ2-1,TRBV6-6,.,CASSRQGVPPNNEQFF,TGTGCCAGCAGTCGACAGGGGGTCCCACCCAACAATGAGCAGTTCTTC
.,TRBJ2-1,TRBV19,.,CATTTRVGNEQFF,TGTGCCACCACTACACGGGTCGGGAATGAGCAGTTCTTC
TRBD2,TRBJ2-5,TRBV11-2,.,CASSPRWASGETQYF,TGTGCCAGCAGCCCGCGCTGGGCTAGCGGGGAGACCCAGTACTTC
.,TRBJ2-7,TRBV4-1,.,CASSQGTNAYEQYF,TGCGCCAGCAGCCAAGGGACAAACGCCTACGAGCAGTACTTC
TRBD2,TRBJ2-1,TRBV27,.,CASSRLAGHSYNEQFF,TGTGCCAGCAGCCGACTAGCGGGACACAGCTACAATGAGCAGTTCTTC
.,TRBJ2-2,TRBV7-9,.,CASSFLAGRGNTGELFF,TGTGCCAGCAGCTTCCTGGCTGGCAGGGGGAACACCGGGGAGCTGTTTTTT
.,TRBJ2-7,TRBV20-1,.,CSASRLVSEQYF,TGCAGTGCTAGTCGACTAGTTTCCGAGCAGTACTTC
.,TRBJ1-2,TRBV4-1,.,CASSQELANYGYTF,TGCGCCAGCAGCCAAGAGCTAGCTAACTATGGCTACACCTTC
.,TRBJ2-2,TRBV7-6,.,CASSLGRTSAGELFF,TGTGCCAGCAGCTTGGGGAGGACATCGGCCGGGGAGCTGTTTTTT
TRBD2,TRBJ2-7,TRBV6-4,.,CASLGLAGGHYEQYF,TGTGCCAGCCTCGGACTAGCGGGAGGACACTACGAGCAGTACTTC
TRBD1,TRBJ2-5,TRBV4-3,once,CASSRDGQGKETQYF,TGCGCCAGCAGCCGGGACGGACAGGGAAAAGAGACCCAGTACTTC
TRBD2,TRBJ2-2,TRBV6-5,.,CASSRLAGIGELFF,TGTGCCAGCAGTCGACTAGCGGGAATCGGGGAGCTGTTTTTT
TRBD1,TRBJ1-6,TRBV29-1,.,CSVSGTGPNSPLHF,TGCAGCGTTTCCGGGACAGGGCCTAATTCACCCCTCCACTTT
.,TRBJ1-5,TRBV12-5,.,CASGLAGEGQPQHF,TGTGCTAGTGGTTTGGCAGGGGAGGGTCAGCCCCAGCATTTT
.,TRBJ2-2,TRBV27,.,CASSLSPGAGYTGELFF,TGTGCCAGCAGTTTATCGCCTGGGGCTGGGTACACCGGGGAGCTGTTTTTT
.,TRBJ1-3,TRBV25-1,.,CASLDRQSGNTIYF,TGTGCCAGCCTTGACAGACAGTCTGGAAACACCATATATTTT
TRBD2,TRBJ2-1,TRBV11-3,.,CASSLGPRLAGGPDQFF,TGTGCCAGCAGCTTAGGTCCGAGACTAGCGGGAGGGCCTGATCAGTTCTTC
TRBD2,TRBJ2-1,TRBV5-4,.,CASSLVTSGNYNEQFF,TGTGCCAGCAGCTTGGTTACTAGCGGGAATTACAATGAGCAGTTCTTC
.,TRBJ2-7,TRBV25-1,.,CASSEETPRYEQYF,TGTGCCAGCAGTGAAGAGACACCACGTTACGAGCAGTACTTC